The rows below give T cell receptor beta chains drawn from one sample of a study of shared clonotypes between healthy human individuals. Here immunoSEQ multiplex PCR was the method, and the copy in TCRdb shows in-frame clones only, minus some. The data show a few million clones, around 90% seen once. The sample taken for sequencing was naive CD4+ T cells sorted from blood. The receptors come from a man aged 18-30 years in good health. Both conserved end residues are part of each CDR3. Fields, in order: D gene, clone size, J gene, V gene, CDR3 protein, CDR3 DNA. D genes are given only for firm matches. Size is stated for part of the rows, as once, few or many counts, or as a class when the clone is expanded.

NA	NA	TRBJ2-2	TRBV5-1	CASSFYFPGDTGELFF	TGCGCCAGCAGCTTTTACTTCCCGGGGGACACCGGGGAGCTGTTTTTT
TRBD2	NA	TRBJ2-3	TRBV19	CASSPRLAGGLTDTQYF	TGTGCCAGTAGTCCTAGACTAGCGGGGGGGCTAACAGATACGCAGTATTTT
NA	once	TRBJ2-3	TRBV5-6	CASGLDTDTQYF	TGTGCCAGCGGTCTGGACACAGATACGCAGTATTTT
TRBD2	NA	TRBJ2-7	TRBV18	CASSQTSGSTYEQYF	TGTGCCAGCTCACAGACTAGCGGGAGCACCTACGAGCAGTACTTC
TRBD2	NA	TRBJ2-6	TRBV7-2	CASSRGGGPGANVLTF	TGTGCCAGCAGCCGAGGCGGGGGGCCTGGGGCCAACGTCCTGACTTTC
TRBD1	once	TRBJ1-2	TRBV28	CASSLVGGDYGYTF	TGTGCCAGCAGTTTAGTAGGGGGCGACTATGGCTACACCTTC
NA	NA	TRBJ1-6	TRBV5-1	CASSKGRGGSSDNSPLHF	TGCGCCAGCAGCAAGGGACGAGGGGGTTCTTCGGATAATTCACCCCTCCACTTT
NA	NA	TRBJ2-2	TRBV10-2	CASSARQALGELFF	TGCGCCAGCAGTGCCCGACAGGCGTTAGGGGAGCTGTTTTTT
TRBD1	NA	TRBJ1-4	TRBV7-9	CASSLDGGQGKKKLFF	TGTGCCAGCAGCCTCGACGGGGGACAGGGAAAGAAAAAACTGTTTTTT
NA	NA	TRBJ1-4	TRBV19	CASSIPQGGGEKLFF	TGTGCCAGTAGTATCCCCCAGGGAGGAGGTGAAAAACTGTTTTTT
NA	NA	TRBJ2-7	TRBV12-5	CASGSPVYYEQYF	TGTGCTAGTGGTTCCCCAGTCTACTACGAGCAGTACTTC
TRBD2	NA	TRBJ2-3	TRBV5-4	CASSLGLAEYNTQYF	TGTGCCAGCAGCCTGGGACTAGCCGAATACAATACGCAGTATTTT
NA	NA	TRBJ1-2	TRBV28	CASSSPVPGGYTF	TGTGCCAGCAGTTCCCCGGTCCCGGGTGGCTACACCTTC
NA	NA	TRBJ1-1	TRBV11-2	CASSPAQLTEAFF	TGTGCCAGCAGTCCCGCCCAGCTCACTGAAGCTTTCTTT
NA	few	TRBJ1-1	TRBV7-9	CASSSQGVNTEAFF	TGTGCCAGCAGCTCACAGGGAGTGAACACTGAAGCTTTCTTT
TRBD1	NA	TRBJ2-5	TRBV27	CASSIQPPGQGIETQYF	TGTGCCAGCAGTATCCAGCCACCGGGACAGGGTATAGAGACCCAGTACTTC
TRBD2	NA	TRBJ2-1	TRBV9	CASSGSGTGGTYNEQFF	TGTGCCAGCAGCGGTAGCGGGACCGGGGGGACCTACAATGAGCAGTTCTTC
NA	NA	TRBJ1-5	TRBV4-1	CASSPLEGGSTPQHF	TGCGCCAGCAGCCCCCTGGAGGGGGGTTCGACGCCCCAGCATTTT
NA	NA	TRBJ2-5	TRBV5-5	CASSWGTGETQYF	TGTGCCAGCAGCTGGGGGACTGGAGAGACCCAGTACTTC
NA	NA	TRBJ1-1	TRBV5-6	CASRRMMGTEAFF	TGTGCCAGCAGGAGGATGATGGGCACTGAAGCTTTCTTT
NA	NA	TRBJ1-5	TRBV15	CATSKRDGQNLNQPQHF	TGTGCCACCAGCAAAAGGGACGGGCAGAACCTTAATCAGCCCCAGCATTTT
NA	few	TRBJ1-5	TRBV11-2	CASSFTGNQPQHF	TGTGCCAGCAGCTTCACCGGCAATCAGCCCCAGCATTTT
NA	NA	TRBJ2-3	TRBV11-2	CASSSERITDTQYF	TGTGCCAGCAGCTCTGAGCGGATCACAGATACGCAGTATTTT
NA	NA	TRBJ1-3	TRBV15	CATSRDPSAGGNTIYF	TGTGCCACCAGCAGAGACCCTTCCGCAGGGGGAAACACCATATATTTT
NA	NA	TRBJ1-3	TRBV6-5	CASSQKGFSGNTIYF	TGTGCCAGCAGTCAAAAGGGTTTCTCTGGAAACACCATATATTTT
TRBD1	NA	TRBJ2-3	TRBV11-3	CASSTRGTGGQDTQYF	TGTGCCAGCAGCACCCGGGGGACAGGGGGCCAAGATACGCAGTATTTT
NA	NA	TRBJ2-5	TRBV5-1	CASSFILPGAQETQYF	TGCGCCAGCAGCTTTATCCTGCCGGGGGCCCAAGAGACCCAGTACTTC
NA	NA	TRBJ2-7	TRBV4-1	CASSQDQRTRRNYEQYF	TGCGCCAGCAGCCAAGACCAACGAACAAGGAGAAACTACGAGCAGTACTTC
NA	few	TRBJ1-5	TRBV27	CASSLSQGRQPQHF	TGTGCCAGCAGTTTATCGCAGGGACGCCAGCCCCAGCATTTT
NA	NA	TRBJ1-5	TRBV28	CASSPPKGSQPQHF	TGTGCCAGCAGCCCTCCGAAGGGAAGCCAGCCCCAGCATTTT
NA	once	TRBJ1-5	TRBV5-1	CASSLDFWDPYQPQHF	TGCGCCAGCAGCTTGGATTTCTGGGACCCCTATCAGCCCCAGCATTTT
NA	NA	TRBJ1-1	TRBV19	CASSPDSFGTEAFF	TGTGCCAGTAGCCCCGACAGCTTCGGCACTGAAGCTTTCTTT
NA	NA	TRBJ1-4	TRBV5-1	CASSLGDFNEKLFF	TGCGCCAGCAGCTTAGGGGACTTTAATGAAAAACTGTTTTTT
NA	NA	TRBJ2-1	TRBV27	CASSLYNEQFF	TGTGCCAGCAGTTTATATAATGAGCAGTTCTTC
NA	NA	TRBJ1-1	TRBV7-9	CASSLEVTEAFF	TGTGCCAGCAGCTTAGAGGTCACTGAAGCTTTCTTT
TRBD1	once	TRBJ2-7	TRBV4-1	CASSKTGGLTEQYF	TGCGCCAGCAGCAAGACAGGGGGACTAACCGAGCAGTACTTC
NA	once	TRBJ1-1	TRBV6-1	CASSERRQTFTEAFF	TGTGCCAGCAGTGAACGTCGACAGACCTTCACTGAAGCTTTCTTT
NA	NA	TRBJ2-1	TRBV19	CASSLIQGSYNEQFF	TGTGCCAGTAGCCTAATCCAGGGGTCCTACAATGAGCAGTTCTTC
NA	NA	TRBJ2-3	TRBV7-6	CASSRPVDSSTDTQYF	TGTGCCAGCAGCCGGCCAGTGGATTCTAGCACAGATACGCAGTATTTT
TRBD2	NA	TRBJ2-1	TRBV5-4	CASTDGLVDEQFF	TGTGCCAGCACCGACGGACTAGTGGATGAGCAGTTCTTC
TRBD1	NA	TRBJ2-7	TRBV5-6	CASSLGDRGPLYEQYF	TGTGCCAGCAGCTTGGGGGACAGGGGGCCCCTCTACGAGCAGTACTTC
NA	once	TRBJ2-2	TRBV2	CASSERGRSTGELFF	TGTGCCAGCAGTGAACGGGGGCGGAGCACCGGGGAGCTGTTTTTT
TRBD1	NA	TRBJ2-2	TRBV18	CASSPNEGGSGELFF	TGTGCCAGCTCACCAAACGAAGGGGGCTCCGGGGAGCTGTTTTTT
NA	NA	TRBJ2-7	TRBV19	CASSLTYEQYF	TGTGCCAGTAGTCTCACTTACGAGCAGTACTTC
NA	NA	TRBJ1-5	TRBV19	CASSHRPDPGSNQPQHF	TGTGCCAGTAGTCACCGGCCGGACCCGGGGAGCAATCAGCCCCAGCATTTT
TRBD1	NA	TRBJ1-4	TRBV27	CASSLRPPGQGQTNEKLFF	TGTGCCAGCAGTTTAAGACCGCCGGGACAGGGGCAGACTAATGAAAAACTGTTTTTT
NA	NA	TRBJ2-2	TRBV9	CASSPNSVVTGELFF	TGTGCCAGCAGCCCTAACTCGGTGGTCACCGGGGAGCTGTTTTTT
NA	NA	TRBJ2-7	TRBV19	CASSRGYSYEQYF	TGTGCCAGTAGTAGAGGCTACTCCTACGAGCAGTACTTC
TRBD1	NA	TRBJ2-7	TRBV7-9	CASSLTPTGWSAYEQYF	TGTGCCAGCAGCTTAACCCCGACAGGGTGGTCCGCCTACGAGCAGTACTTC
NA	once	TRBJ2-7	TRBV28	CASSPPIGYEQYF	TGTGCCAGCAGCCCCCCTATTGGCTACGAGCAGTACTTC
NA	NA	TRBJ2-6	TRBV5-1	CASSFGAPGANVLTF	TGCGCCAGCAGCTTTGGGGCACCTGGGGCCAACGTCCTGACTTTC
NA	NA	TRBJ2-1	TRBV10-3	CAISGGRGSDNEQFF	TGTGCCATCAGTGGCGGACGGGGGTCCGACAATGAGCAGTTCTTC
NA	NA	TRBJ2-5	TRBV5-1	CASSYYPGGETQYF	TGCGCCAGCAGCTACTACCCCGGCGGAGAGACCCAGTACTTC
NA	NA	TRBJ2-2	TRBV7-2	CASSFVAGSTTGELFF	TGTGCCAGCAGCTTCGTCGCGGGATCCACGACCGGGGAGCTGTTTTTT
TRBD2	NA	TRBJ2-7	TRBV7-2	CASSLGPPVGRDRTGEQYF	TGTGCCAGCAGCTTAGGACCCCCCGTGGGGAGGGATCGAACCGGCGAGCAGTACTTC